Below, 22 T cell receptor beta chains from the same sample are listed, as sequenced in a study of T cell changes during pregnancy in multiple sclerosis. The repertoire was sequenced with immunoSEQ multiplex PCR; TCRdb's copy has only in-frame clones and lacks some. The table has tens of thousands of clones, 90% seen once; the top ten hold approximately 0.39%. Sequenced here: CD4+ T cells from peripheral blood mononuclear cells, sampled in the second trimester of pregnancy. These receptors were obtained from a female donor with multiple sclerosis, enrolled in a pregnancy study.

The gene calls are TRBV30 and TRBJ2-6; 7 nucleotides agree with TRBD2. The V segment lost 4 bases and the J segment 0 bases; nucleotides outside the gene matches: 6. The CDR3 is made up of 16 amino acids. The germline gives CDR1 GTSNPN, CDR2 SVGIG (reference sequence). The DNA for the CDR3 is TGTGCCTGGATCCGGGACTACTCCTCTGGGGCCAACGTCCTGACTTTC. Amino acid sequence: CAWIRDYSSGANVLTF.

V usage is TRBV10-2 and J usage is TRBJ1-2; the match to TRBD1 covers 9 bases. From germline, CDR1 is WSHSY and CDR2 SAAADI. V dropped 11 bases and J dropped 5; count of bases not matched to a gene: 6. This CDR3 region has 12 residues. CDR3 DNA sequence: TGCGCCGGAGGACAGGGGTTTTATGGCTACACCTTC. Its protein product is CAGGQGFYGYTF.

This chain links TRBV19 with TRBJ2-3; TRBD1 aligns across 10 bases. Germline CDR1 is LNHDA and CDR2 is SQIVND (reference sequence). The CDR3 is made up of 15 amino acids. V was clipped by 6 bases and J by 4 bases; unmatched bases: 7. For the CDR3, the DNA is TGTGCCAGTAGATACGGGACAGGGGCTTCAGATACGCAGTATTTT. It specifies CASRYGTGASDTQYF.

V gene TRBV7-2 combines with J gene TRBJ1-1; D perhaps matches TRBD1 (6 bases). Germline V gene sequence: CDR1 SGHTA, CDR2 FQGNSA. Trimming took 7 bases from V and 3 from J, leaving 12 bases between them. This CDR3 region has 13 residues. The CDR3 spells CASILDSYTEAFF. The DNA of the CDR3 is TGTGCCAGCATCCTGGACAGCTACACTGAAGCTTTCTTT.

The table lists this clone with a few counts. This chain links TRBV9 with TRBJ2-5; tentatively, D is TRBD2 (6 bases). V dropped 4 bases and J dropped 5 bases, with 18 bases sitting between them. The CDR3 totals 15 residues. Per the germline V gene, CDR1 is SGDLS and CDR2 is YYNGEE. CDR3 protein: CASSPQRVRGETQYF. In DNA form, the CDR3 reads TGTGCCAGCAGCCCCCAGCGGGTTCGGGGGGAGACCCAGTACTTC.

This rearrangement joins TRBV9 to TRBJ1-4, with 9 nucleotides matching TRBD1. The CDR3 is 15 amino acids. In germline, CDR1 is SGDLS, CDR2 YYNGEE. V gave up 4 bases and J gave up 5 bases; unmatched junction bases: 6. The CDR3 DNA is TGTGCCAGCAGCTCAGCCGGGACAGGGAATGAAAAACTGTTTTTT. Translating it yields CASSSAGTGNEKLFF.

The rearrangement joins TRBV6-1 to TRBJ2-5; D is perhaps TRBD2 (7 bases). This CDR3 contains 15 residues. Germline V CDR1 and CDR2: MNHNS, SASEGT. Trimming removed 6 bases at V and 6 bases at J, with 20 bases between. The chain's CDR3 is CASSPVGGDEKTQYF. The DNA for the CDR3 is TGTGCCAGCAGCCCAGTAGGGGGGGACGAAAAGACCCAGTACTTC.

J is TRBJ1-1 and V is TRBV9, with D unclear. Trimming left V 0 bases short and J 10 bases short, with 13 bases between. There are 13 residues in the CDR3. Germline V gene sequence: CDR1 SGDLS, CDR2 YYNGEE. CDR3: CASSVVSGVGAFF. CDR3 DNA sequence: TGTGCCAGCAGCGTAGTATCGGGAGTAGGAGCTTTCTTT.

This chain uses TRBV4-3 with TRBJ1-1; maybe TRBD1 (5 bases). The germline V gene has CDR1 LGHNA and CDR2 YSLEER. The CDR3 is 15 amino acids. V was shortened by 3 bases and J by 0 bases, with 11 bases between the two germline ends. CDR3 nucleotide sequence: TGCGCCAGCAGCCAGGGGGGTGGGCTGAACACTGAAGCTTTCTTT. It specifies CASSQGGGLNTEAFF.

The chain uses TRBV5-1 and TRBJ1-6; 7 bases are a match to TRBD1. After removal of 2 bases from V and 8 bases from J, the junction contained 7 bases not matched to a gene. CDR1 and CDR2 from the germline V gene are SGHRS and YFSETQ. The CDR3 contains 15 residues. CDR3 DNA sequence: TGCGCCAGCAGCTTATCCGGGACAGATTATTCACCCCTCCACTTT. This encodes CASSLSGTDYSPLHF.

The genes are TRBV10-3 and TRBJ1-5; 9 nucleotides match TRBD1. Germline values: CDR1 ENHRY, CDR2 SYGVKD. The CDR3 covers 15 residues. The J segment lost 4 bases and the V segment lost 6 bases, leaving 7 bases of the junction unmatched. CDR3 DNA: TGTGCCATCAGGAAACCGGGACAGGGAAATCAGCCCCAGCATTTT. Its translation: CAIRKPGQGNQPQHF.

This chain links TRBV18 with TRBJ1-3; D is possibly TRBD1 (5 bases). The V end was cut by 3 bases, the J end by 0 bases, with 9 bases between. This CDR3 is 15 amino acids long. Germline lookup yields CDR1 KGHSH and CDR2 LQKENI. The chain's CDR3 is CASSPQDISGNTIYF. The CDR3, as DNA: TGTGCCAGCTCACCCCAGGACATCTCTGGAAACACCATATATTTT.

The rearrangement joins TRBV5-8 to TRBJ1-5; D ambiguous. V was shortened by 0 bases and J by 4 bases, with 5 bases between the two germline ends. CDR1 and CDR2 (germline): SGHTS, YDEGEE. The CDR3 is made up of 13 amino acids. CDR3: CASSLVENQPQHF. Here the CDR3 DNA reads TGTGCCAGCAGCTTGGTGGAGAATCAGCCCCAGCATTTT.

This chain joins TRBV14 and TRBJ1-1; 9 positions agree with TRBD1. The CDR3 is 14 residues long. V was clipped by 4 bases and J by 4 bases; unmatched bases: 4. The V gene's germline CDR1 is SGHDN and CDR2 FVKESK. CDR3 amino acids: CASSRTGVVTEAFF. The CDR3 DNA is TGTGCCAGCAGCCGGACAGGGGTTGTCACTGAAGCTTTCTTT.

This rearrangement joins TRBV11-2 to TRBJ1-1; D unclear. There are 14 residues in the CDR3. V was trimmed by 1 base and J by 1 base, leaving 7 bases between them. CDR1 is SGHAT, CDR2 FQNNGV, per germline. The CDR3 protein is CASSLVAWNTEAFF. The DNA for the CDR3 is TGTGCCAGCAGCTTAGTGGCCTGGAACACTGAAGCTTTCTTT.

The rearrangement joins TRBV7-2 to TRBJ1-2, with 7 bases matching TRBD1. Germline V gives CDR1 SGHTA, CDR2 FQGNSA. The trim removed 0 bases at V and 2 bases at J, leaving 0 bases unmatched. CDR3 length equals 14 residues. The CDR3 sequence is CASSLAGGNYGYTF. The CDR3, as DNA: TGTGCCAGCAGCTTAGCAGGGGGCAACTATGGCTACACCTTC.

The CDR3 nucleotides read TGTGCCAGTAGTCCGAGCGGGACCCTTAATGAAAAACTGTTTTTT. Protein: CASSPSGTLNEKLFF. The gene calls are TRBV19 and TRBJ1-4; D may be TRBD1 (5 bases). V was trimmed by 5 bases and J by 4 bases, leaving 14 bases between them. Germline assignment: CDR1 LNHDA and CDR2 SQIVND (reference sequence). CDR3 length: 15 residues.

This clone occurred once. The genes are TRBV19 and TRBJ2-2; D may be TRBD1 (6 bases). Germline V CDR1 and CDR2: LNHDA, SQIVND (reference sequence). V gave up 1 base and J gave up 5 bases, with 11 bases separating them. The CDR3 sequence is 15 residues long. CDR3 sequence (DNA): TGTGCCAGTAGTATAGGAACAGGGTTGACCGGGGAGCTGTTTTTT. The encoded protein is CASSIGTGLTGELFF.

V usage is TRBV5-4 and J usage is TRBJ1-6; D is perhaps TRBD1 (5 bases). With 3 bases removed from V and 0 bases from J, the gap between germline ends came to 7 bases. CDR3 length equals 15 residues. Per the germline V gene, CDR1 is SGHNT and CDR2 is YYREEE (reference sequence). The CDR3, as DNA: TGTGCCAGCAGCTCGGGGGGCTCCTATAATTCACCCCTCCACTTT. Translated, it gives CASSSGGSYNSPLHF.

The chain has TRBV19 and TRBJ2-2; no firm D call. This CDR3 spans 14 amino acids. Trimming left V 8 bases short and J 0 bases short, with 10 bases between. Germline CDR1 and CDR2: LNHDA and SQIVND (reference sequence). The CDR3, as DNA: TGTGCCAGTTCGATGCCGGCGAACACCGGGGAGCTGTTTTTT. Its protein product is CASSMPANTGELFF.

The genes are TRBV6-4 and TRBJ2-7; D remains ambiguous. V was pared by 0 bases and J by 10 bases, with 10 bases between. Germline V gene sequence: CDR1 MRHNA, CDR2 SNTAGT. This CDR3 is 12 amino acids long. CDR3 residues: CASSDSKQNQYF. The CDR3 DNA sequence: TGTGCCAGCAGTGACTCGAAACAGAACCAGTACTTC.

The chain combines TRBV7-9 with TRBJ1-1; a possible D gene is TRBD1 (6 bases). V was pared by 8 bases and J by 3 bases, with 16 bases between. This CDR3 is 14 amino acids long. Germline V lookup: CDR1 SEHNR, CDR2 FQNEAQ (reference sequence). CDR3 nucleotides: TGTGCCAGCGGACCCTCGCGGGGGCACACTGAAGCTTTCTTT. It translates to CASGPSRGHTEAFF.